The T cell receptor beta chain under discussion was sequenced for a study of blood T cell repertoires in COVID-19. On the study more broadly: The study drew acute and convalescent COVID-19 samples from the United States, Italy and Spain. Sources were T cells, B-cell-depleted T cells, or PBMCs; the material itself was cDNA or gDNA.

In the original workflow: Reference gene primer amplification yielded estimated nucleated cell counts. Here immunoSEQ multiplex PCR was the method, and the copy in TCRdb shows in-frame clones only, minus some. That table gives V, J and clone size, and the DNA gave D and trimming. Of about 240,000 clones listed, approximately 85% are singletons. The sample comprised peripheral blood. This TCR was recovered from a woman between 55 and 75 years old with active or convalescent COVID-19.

Here the CDR3 reads CASRVGLAPGEQFF. In DNA form, the CDR3 reads TGCGCCAGCAGGGTGGGGCTAGCGCCGGGTGAGCAGTTCTTC. V gene TRBV5-1 combines with J gene TRBJ2-1, with TRBD2 as a possible D gene (6 bases). The V gene's germline CDR1 is SGHRS and CDR2 YFSETQ. Trimming left V 5 bases short and J 9 bases short, with 18 bases between. The CDR3 has 14 residues.